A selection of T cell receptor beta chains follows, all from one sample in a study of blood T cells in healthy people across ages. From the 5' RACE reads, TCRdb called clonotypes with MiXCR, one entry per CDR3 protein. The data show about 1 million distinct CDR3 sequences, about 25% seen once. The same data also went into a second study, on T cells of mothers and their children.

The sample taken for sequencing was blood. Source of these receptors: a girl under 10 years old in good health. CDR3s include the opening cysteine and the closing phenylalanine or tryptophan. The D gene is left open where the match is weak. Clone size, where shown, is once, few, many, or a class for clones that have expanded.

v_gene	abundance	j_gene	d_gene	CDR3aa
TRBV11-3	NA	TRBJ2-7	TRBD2	CASSFGAGVSYEQYF
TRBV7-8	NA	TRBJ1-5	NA	CASSFINGDNRYQPQHF
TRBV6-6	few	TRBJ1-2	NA	CASSLPLDRPGYTF
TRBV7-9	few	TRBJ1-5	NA	CASSWTADNQPQHF
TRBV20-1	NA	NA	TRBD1	CSAVSPDRANYEQYF
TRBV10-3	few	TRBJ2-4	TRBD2	CAVYSGLVTDIQYF
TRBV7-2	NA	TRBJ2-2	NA	CASSSPNPLVGVLFF
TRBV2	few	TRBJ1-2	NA	CASTEGGRYGYTF
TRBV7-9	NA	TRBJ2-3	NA	CASSSRGGSETPGDTQYF
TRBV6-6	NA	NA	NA	CASSYQNSDTYEQYF